These 2 T cell receptor beta chains were all obtained from the same sample, sequenced in a study of shared clonotypes between healthy human individuals. Some clones are missing from TCRdb's copy, which holds only in-frame ones; the method was immunoSEQ multiplex PCR. The sample carries approximately 2.5 million clones, 93% recorded once. The sequenced material came from naive CD4+ T cells from PBMCs. The sample's subset: CD45RA+ positively selected. The receptors were sampled from a man in his late teens or twenties in good health. Some clones in this sample may be carry-over from other donors' samples.

The CDR3 DNA is TGTGCCAGCGGTAAGGGACGGCTAGCCAAAAACATTCAGTACTTC. Amino acid sequence: CASGKGRLAKNIQYF. The rearrangement uses TRBV2 and TRBJ2-4; either TRBD1 or TRBD2 may supply D (5 bases each). Trimming stripped 8 bases from V and 0 bases from J, with 14 bases between. CDR3 length: 15 residues. The germline V gene has CDR1 SNHLY and CDR2 FYNNEI.

The chain is built from TRBV28 and TRBJ2-5; D call uncertain. Trimming stripped 3 bases from V and 0 bases from J, with 5 bases between. The germline V gene encodes CDR1 MDHEN and CDR2 SYDVKM. The CDR3 spans 13 residues. The CDR3: CASSLGYQETQYF. The CDR3, as DNA: TGTGCCAGCAGTTTGGGCTACCAAGAGACCCAGTACTTC.